A single sample gave rise to the 30 T cell receptor beta chains below, sequenced in a study of T cells in Graves' hyperthyroidism and ophthalmopathy. Authors of the study amplified TCR beta CDR3 regions from RNA transcripts. The primer set for the first-round RT-PCR of the TCR CDR3 was HTBI. Each CDR3 protein is one row after TCRdb ran MiXCR on the multiplex PCR reads. The data hold about 480,000 distinct CDR3 sequences, with roughly 22% observed a single time. Sequencing input: blood. The receptors were gathered from a woman in her sixties or seventies with Graves' ophthalmopathy.

This clonotype was picked up many times. This chain connects TRBV6-5 to TRBJ1-2, with TRBD1 identical over 7 bases. This CDR3 region has 15 residues. V lost 0 bases, J lost 5 bases, and 6 bases stayed unmatched. Per germline, CDR1 MNHEY and CDR2 SVGAGI. CDR3: CASSYSMNRGYGYTF. CDR3 sequence (DNA): TGTGCCAGCAGTTACTCGATGAACAGGGGATATGGCTACACCTTC.

The chain has TRBV6-1 and TRBJ2-1, with 9 nucleotides matching TRBD2. Germline CDR1 MNHNS, CDR2 SASEGT. This CDR3 has 16 amino acids. J gave up 0 bases and V 7 bases, and 7 bases lay outside the gene matches. The CDR3 sequence: CASTDRTSVSYNEQFF. Written as DNA, the CDR3 is TGTGCCAGCACCGACCGGACTAGCGTCTCCTACAATGAGCAGTTCTTC.

This rearrangement joins TRBV5-4 to TRBJ2-2; D remains unclear. The length of the CDR3 is 12 residues. Germline CDR1 reads SGHNT; CDR2 reads YYREEE (reference sequence). Trimming stripped 0 bases from V and 6 bases from J, with 3 bases between. CDR3 in amino acids: CASSLEAGELFF. The CDR3 nucleotides are TGTGCCAGCAGCTTGGAGGCCGGGGAGCTGTTTTTT.

V and J are TRBV28 and TRBJ2-5, with D possibly called TRBD1 or TRBD2 (6 bases each). Germline assignment: CDR1 MDHEN and CDR2 SYDVKM. This CDR3 is 16 amino acids long. V lost 2 bases to trimming and J lost 5 bases, with 18 bases between them. The CDR3 region is CASSLAGQGTWETQYF. DNA of the CDR3: TGTGCCAGCAGTTTAGCGGGTCAGGGGACTTGGGAGACCCAGTACTTC.

This chain links TRBV7-9 with TRBJ2-7; 15 nucleotides match TRBD2. The CDR3 has 17 amino acids. After removal of 5 bases from V and 5 bases from J, the junction contained 10 bases not matched to a gene. Germline CDR1 and CDR2: SEHNR and FQNEAQ (reference sequence). The CDR3 here is CASSQGLAGGLSHEQYF. CDR3 in DNA: TGTGCCAGCAGCCAGGGACTAGCGGGAGGTCTTTCCCACGAGCAGTACTTC. Drawing the rest from reference TRBV7-9 and TRBJ2-7, the complete variable domain is DTGVSQNPRHKITKRGQNVTFRCDPISEHNRLYWYRQTLGQGPEFLTYFQNEAQLEKSRLLSDRFSAERPKGSFSTLEIQRTEQGDSAMYLCASSQGLAGGLSHEQYFGPGTRLTVT.

This clonotype was observed a handful of times. This chain connects TRBV27 to TRBJ2-2; 8 nucleotides match TRBD2. The CDR3 has 13 amino acids. The germline V gene encodes CDR1 MNHEY and CDR2 SMNVEV (reference sequence). Losses at the gene ends were 6 bases for V and 7 bases for J; bases not matched to a gene: 4. CDR3 residues: CASSSLAGGELFF. The CDR3 coding sequence is TGTGCCAGCAGCTCCCTAGCGGGCGGGGAGCTGTTTTTT.

There are a few counts of this clonotype. The chain recombines TRBV20-1 with TRBJ2-7, with 11 positions matching TRBD2. Germline V gives CDR1 DFQATT, CDR2 SNEGSKA (reference sequence). The CDR3 is made up of 14 amino acids. Trimming took 1 base from V and 6 from J; bases not matched to a gene: 5. CDR3 DNA sequence: TGCAGTGCTAGAGCACTAGCGGGAGATCTCGAGCAGTACTTC. This translates into CSARALAGDLEQYF.

Ten or more counts support this clonotype. CDR3 sequence (DNA): TGTGCCAGCAGCCCCGAGACGAGTCTGCACAATGAGCAGTTCTTC. Translated: CASSPETSLHNEQFF. The genes are TRBV2 and TRBJ2-1; D remains ambiguous. Looked up from germline, CDR1 is SNHLY and CDR2 is FYNNEI. The CDR3 is 15 amino acids. V lost 6 bases and J lost 5, with 17 bases in between.

V usage is TRBV6-1 and J usage is TRBJ2-6; D may be TRBD2 (6 bases). Trimming shortened V by 8 bases and J by 0 bases, and 17 bases separated the two germline ends. CDR1 is MNHNS, CDR2 SASEGT, per germline. The CDR3 has 17 residues. CDR3 protein: CASRRGSTYSGANVLTF. CDR3 coding DNA: TGTGCCAGCCGGCGGGGTTCTACCTACTCTGGGGCCAACGTCCTGACTTTC.

This clonotype was picked up a small number of times. The chain joins TRBV20-1 to TRBJ1-4; 9 positions agree with TRBD1. CDR1 and CDR2 from the germline V gene are DFQATT and SNEGSKA (reference sequence). The CDR3 extends over 14 amino acids. With V trimmed by 2 bases and J by 7 bases, 5 bases remained unmatched. The CDR3 is CSARSDRGGEKLFF. The CDR3 DNA reads as TGCAGTGCTAGATCGGACAGGGGAGGTGAAAAACTGTTTTTT.

The chain combines TRBV2 with TRBJ2-3; D remains ambiguous. CDR3 length: 14 residues. The germline V gene encodes CDR1 SNHLY and CDR2 FYNNEI. Trimming shortened V by 4 bases and J by 1 base, and 9 bases separated the two germline ends. As DNA, the CDR3 is TGTGCCAGCAGTGGGCCTGTAGGCACAGATACGCAGTATTTT. Translated: CASSGPVGTDTQYF. The full variable domain, rest sourced from reference TRBV2 and TRBJ2-3, is EPEVTQTPSHQVTQMGQEVILRCVPISNHLYFYWYRQILGQKVEFLVSFYNNEISEKSEIFDDQFSVERPDGSNFTLKIRSTKLEDSAMYFCASSGPVGTDTQYFGPGTRLTVL.

The V and J genes are TRBV2 and TRBJ2-7; D unclear. Germline lookup yields CDR1 SNHLY and CDR2 FYNNEI. V was shortened by 4 bases and J by 0 bases, with 13 bases between the two germline ends. The CDR3 loop spans 15 amino acids. This chain's CDR3 is CASSVREITSYEQYF. The CDR3 bases are TGTGCCAGCAGTGTTCGAGAGATAACCTCCTACGAGCAGTACTTC.

This clonotype occurred many times. The DNA of the CDR3 is TGTGCCAGCAGTCACCCCATTCCCCGGAAAAACACAGAGAACACTGAAGCTTTCTTT. Encoded protein: CASSHPIPRKNTENTEAFF. The chain employs TRBV6-2 or TRBV6-3 and TRBJ1-1; D is ambiguous. Looked up from germline, CDR1 is MNHEY and CDR2 is SVGEGT. The CDR3 contains 19 residues. The V gene lost 5 bases and the J gene lost 1 base, with 26 bases spanning the gap.

The chain has TRBV10-3 and TRBJ2-7, with D perhaps TRBD2 (5 bases). Germline CDR1 and CDR2: ENHRY and SYGVKD. The length of the CDR3 is 17 residues. V shed 4 bases and J shed 4 bases, with 23 bases lying between them. The chain's CDR3 is CAISGSPLGSTLYEQYF. The CDR3 nucleotides read TGTGCCATCAGTGGCAGCCCCCTAGGGAGCACCTTATACGAGCAGTACTTC.

This clonotype was counted a few times. The chain is built from TRBV7-3 and TRBJ2-1; 7 bases line up with TRBD2. The CDR3 sequence is 13 residues long. The trim removed 8 bases at V and 0 bases at J, leaving 1 base unmatched. Germline values: CDR1 SGHTA, CDR2 FQGTGA. The CDR3 coding sequence is TGTGCCAGCGGGAGGGGCTCCTACAATGAGCAGTTCTTC. Its translation: CASGRGSYNEQFF.

This clonotype was observed many times. The chain uses TRBV12-3 or TRBV12-4 and TRBJ1-1; possibly TRBD1 for D (5 bases). Trimming stripped 7 bases from V and 11 bases from J, with 20 bases between. CDR3 length: 13 amino acids. The CDR3 spells CASIGGGVRVAFF. The CDR3 DNA follows: TGTGCCAGCATTGGGGGGGGTGTGCGTGTGGCTTTCTTT.

The V call is TRBV5-8, the J call TRBJ2-2; unclear D gene. The V end was cut by 2 bases, the J end by 5 bases, with 16 bases between. Germline V gene data show CDR1 as SGHTS and CDR2 as YDEGEE. This CDR3 has 16 residues. The CDR3: CASSLHWEFRTGELFF. The CDR3 region has the DNA TGTGCCAGCAGCTTACATTGGGAATTTCGAACCGGGGAGCTGTTTTTT.

This sequence joins TRBV30 and TRBJ1-5; 8 bases line up with TRBD1. Germline CDR1 is GTSNPN and CDR2 is SVGIG (reference sequence). The CDR3 loop spans 13 amino acids. The trim removed 5 bases at V and 6 bases at J, leaving 6 bases unmatched. The CDR3 loop is CAWATGVGQPQHF. CDR3 coding DNA: TGTGCCTGGGCGACAGGGGTCGGTCAGCCCCAGCATTTT.

The sample holds a few counts of this clonotype. The CDR3 region is CASSGTSGTTGELFF. Written as DNA, the CDR3 is TGTGCCAGCAGCGGGACTAGCGGGACTACCGGGGAGCTGTTTTTT. The chain links TRBV3-1 to TRBJ2-2; 13 bases are shared with TRBD2. The CDR3 runs 15 residues. Per the germline V gene, CDR1 is LGHDT and CDR2 is YNNKEL (reference sequence). V trimming: 5 bases; J trimming: 5 bases; junction bases outside the gene matches: 2.

V and J are TRBV9 and TRBJ2-5; no firm D call. V lost 0 bases, J lost 3 bases, and 9 bases lay in between. Germline V gene sequence: CDR1 SGDLS, CDR2 YYNGEE. CDR3 length equals 14 residues. The CDR3 loop reads CASSVDRVEETQYF. The CDR3 coding sequence is TGTGCCAGCAGCGTAGATAGGGTTGAAGAGACCCAGTACTTC.

This clonotype was seen at least ten times. This CDR3 is CASSLASSGGTDTQYF. In DNA, the CDR3 is TGTGCCAGCAGTTTAGCGTCTAGCGGGGGCACAGATACGCAGTATTTT. J is TRBJ2-3 and V is TRBV27; 9 bases are shared with TRBD2. Germline V gene lookup returns CDR1 MNHEY and CDR2 SMNVEV (reference sequence). CDR3 size: 16 residues. V shed 2 bases, J shed 1 base, and the junction held 4 bases outside the gene matches.

The rearrangement joins TRBV5-1 to TRBJ1-1; 7 bases align to TRBD1. Germline values: CDR1 SGHRS, CDR2 YFSETQ. CDR3 length: 16 residues. V gave up 0 bases and J gave up 10 bases; unmatched junction bases: 15. The CDR3 loop reads CASSLEGAGTTLTAFF. The CDR3 nucleotides are TGCGCCAGCAGCTTGGAGGGGGCGGGTACAACACTGACAGCTTTCTTT.

This clonotype was counted at least ten times. This chain joins TRBV20-1 and TRBJ2-7; perhaps TRBD2 as D (5 bases). Per the germline V gene, CDR1 is DFQATT and CDR2 is SNEGSKA (reference sequence). The CDR3 totals 12 residues. Trimming removed 3 bases from V and 0 bases from J, with 6 bases in between. This chain's CDR3 is CSARTNSYEQYF. CDR3 nucleotide sequence: TGCAGTGCTAGGACTAACTCCTACGAGCAGTACTTC.

This chain connects TRBV30 to TRBJ2-1; D might be TRBD2 (6 bases). The V end lost 0 bases, the J end lost 10 bases, and 16 bases lay between the germline ends. This CDR3 region has 14 residues. Germline CDR1 reads GTSNPN; CDR2 reads SVGIG (reference sequence). DNA for the CDR3: TGTGCCTGGAGTGTAATCGGGATCCGGGGGGAGCAGTTCTTC. Translation gives CAWSVIGIRGEQFF.

The chain links TRBV7-3 to TRBJ1-1, with TRBD1 matching 8 bases. Trimming removed 2 bases from V and 6 bases from J; junction bases left unmatched: 8. Germline CDR1 and CDR2: SGHTA and FQGTGA. This CDR3 contains 15 residues. The CDR3 sequence is CASSLAGQGASEAFF. CDR3 bases: TGTGCCAGCAGCTTAGCCGGGCAGGGGGCTTCTGAAGCTTTCTTT.

The chain has TRBV20-1 and TRBJ2-7, with 7 bases identical to TRBD1. The CDR3 extends over 14 amino acids. Germline V gives CDR1 DFQATT, CDR2 SNEGSKA (reference sequence). V dropped 3 bases and J dropped 3; count of bases not matched to a gene: 8. CDR3 amino acids: CSASVQGELYEQYF. The CDR3 bases are TGCAGTGCTAGTGTGCAGGGGGAACTCTACGAGCAGTACTTC.

This clonotype occurred many times. The chain is built from TRBV12-3 or TRBV12-4 and TRBJ2-7; 12 bases fit TRBD1. The length of the CDR3 is 16 residues. Trimming took 5 bases from V and 5 from J; bases not matched to a gene: 10. The CDR3 region has the DNA TGTGCCAGCAGTCTCTCCGGGACAGGGGGCCGTGACGAGCAGTACTTC. This gives the protein CASSLSGTGGRDEQYF.

V is TRBV20-1 and J is TRBJ2-3, with D hard to call. CDR1 DFQATT and CDR2 SNEGSKA come from the germline V gene (reference sequence). V gave up 3 bases and J gave up 5 bases, with 12 bases separating them. This CDR3 spans 13 amino acids. The DNA of the CDR3 is TGCAGTGCTAGGTCCCCTGGGAAAGATACGCAGTATTTT. Translating it yields CSARSPGKDTQYF.

This chain joins TRBV24-1 and TRBJ2-1; D not resolved. The CDR3 spans 14 residues. CDR1 is KGHDR, CDR2 SFDVKD, per germline. The ends were cut back, 3 bases at V and 5 bases at J, with 10 bases in the middle. CDR3 in amino acids: CATSDLHKNNEQFF. DNA of the CDR3: TGTGCCACCAGTGATCTCCACAAAAACAATGAGCAGTTCTTC.

The sample holds a few counts of this clonotype. The gene calls are TRBV5-1 and TRBJ2-5; tentative D call: TRBD1 (5 bases). This CDR3 has 13 amino acids. Looked up from germline, CDR1 is SGHRS and CDR2 is YFSETQ. V was clipped by 2 bases and J by 5 bases, with 10 bases between them. The CDR3 DNA follows: TGCGCCAGCAGCTTAGGGGTTGGGGAGACCCAGTACTTC. It yields the protein CASSLGVGETQYF.